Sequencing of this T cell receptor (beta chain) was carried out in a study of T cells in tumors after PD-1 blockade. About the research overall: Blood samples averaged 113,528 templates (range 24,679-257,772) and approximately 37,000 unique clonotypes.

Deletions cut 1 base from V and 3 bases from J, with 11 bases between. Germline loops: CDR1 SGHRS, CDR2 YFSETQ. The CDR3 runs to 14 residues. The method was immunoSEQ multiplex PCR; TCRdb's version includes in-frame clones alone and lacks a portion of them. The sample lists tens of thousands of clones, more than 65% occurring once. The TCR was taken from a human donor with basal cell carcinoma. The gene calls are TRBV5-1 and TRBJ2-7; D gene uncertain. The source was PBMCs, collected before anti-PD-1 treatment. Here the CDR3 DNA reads TGCGCCAGCAGCTTGACCGGACGGAGCTACGAGCAGTACTTC. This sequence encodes CASSLTGRSYEQYF.